This T cell receptor beta chain is drawn from a study of blood T cells in healthy people across ages. This clonotype has more than one count but fewer than ten. It may be a read error: a sequence one base away is much more abundant. CDR1 is DFQATT, CDR2 SNEGSKA, per germline (reference sequence). V lost 4 bases, J lost 1 base, and 8 bases lay in between. The CDR3 covers 12 residues. Using a J-beta primer mix together with a sample-barcoded 5' primer, a second PCR was run for about 6 to 11 cycles. From the 5' RACE reads, TCRdb called clonotypes with MiXCR, one entry per CDR3 protein. The sample gives around 670,000 distinct CDR3 sequences, approximately 30% of which show up once; around a sixth is in the top ten.

J is TRBJ2-7 and V is TRBV20-1; unclear D gene. The TCR originated in a woman aged 80 or over in good health. Material for sequencing was blood. CDR3 loop: CSATQESYEQYF. CDR3 coding DNA: TGCAGTGCTACCCAGGAGTCCTACGAGCAGTACTTC.